This record covers a single T cell receptor (beta chain). The antigen is unknown. These data belong to a study of blood T cells in healthy people across ages. Regarding the study as a whole: Measured against age, TCR beta diversity per million T cells decreased in a roughly linear manner.

Then a second PCR, running roughly 7 to 12 cycles, was carried out with a sample-barcoded 5' primer and a J-beta primer mix. One entry per CDR3 protein, called by TCRdb with MiXCR from the 5' RACE reads. The repertoire consists of roughly 550,000 distinct CDR3 sequences, with less than 25% occurring once and the leading ten covering around 10%. The length of the CDR3 is 16 residues. Germline CDR1 reads LGHNA; CDR2 reads YNFKEQ. These same data were also listed under a study on T cells of mothers and their children. That publication notes: Second-round PCR products received sample barcodes and 2-4 random nucleotides from the M1S primer.

Source material: blood. The chain links TRBV4-2 to TRBJ2-5; 9 bases map to TRBD1. Judging by the DNA end, TRBJ2-7 fits better; the J call may be wrong. This receptor was taken from a boy aged 10-17 years in good health. Written as DNA, the CDR3 is TGTGCCAGCAGCCAAGGGGAGACAGGGGGAAGCAGCGAGCAGTACTTC. This translates into CASSQGETGGSSEQYF.